This is a list of T cell receptor beta chains from one sample in a study of T cells in Graves' hyperthyroidism and ophthalmopathy. TCRdb re-derived calls from the multiplex PCR reads in MiXCR, one entry per CDR3 protein. The sample has 400,000 to 550,000 distinct CDR3 sequences; roughly 14% are singletons. Sequences were obtained from blood. The receptors shown here come from a woman aged 18-29 years with Graves' hyperthyroidism. CDR3s include the opening cysteine and the closing phenylalanine or tryptophan. The order of the fields is J gene, D gene, clone size, V gene, CDR3 DNA, CDR3 protein. The D gene is left open where the match is weak. A row's size may be missing; if present it is once, few, many or a size class.

j_call: TRBJ2-7
d_call: NA
clone_size: NA
v_call: TRBV7-2
cdr3_nt: TGTGCCAGCAGCTTAAGGCTGGAAAACGAGCAGTACTTC
cdr3_aa: CASSLRLENEQYF

j_call: TRBJ2-1
d_call: TRBD1
clone_size: NA
v_call: TRBV6-5
cdr3_nt: TGTGCCAGCAGTATACAGGGGATGAATGAGCAGTTCTTC
cdr3_aa: CASSIQGMNEQFF

j_call: TRBJ1-1
d_call: TRBD1
clone_size: few
v_call: TRBV20-1
cdr3_nt: TGCAGTGCTGATGGTACAGGGGGCACTGAAGCTTTCTTT
cdr3_aa: CSADGTGGTEAFF

j_call: TRBJ2-3
d_call: TRBD2
clone_size: few
v_call: TRBV19
cdr3_nt: TGTGCCAGTAGTATGGGACTAGCGATAGATACGCAGTATTTT
cdr3_aa: CASSMGLAIDTQYF

j_call: TRBJ2-7
d_call: TRBD2
clone_size: NA
v_call: TRBV4-1
cdr3_nt: TGCGCCAGCAGCCTTCTCAACACACTAGCGACCGAGCAGTACTTC
cdr3_aa: CASSLLNTLATEQYF

j_call: TRBJ1-5
d_call: NA
clone_size: many
v_call: TRBV12-3/TRBV12-4
cdr3_nt: TGTGCCAGCAGTTTTGGAGAATTAAGTCAGCCCCAGCATTTT
cdr3_aa: CASSFGELSQPQHF

j_call: TRBJ2-7
d_call: NA
clone_size: many
v_call: TRBV30
cdr3_nt: TGTGCCTGGGCTGCGGGCTACGAGCAGTACTTC
cdr3_aa: CAWAAGYEQYF

j_call: TRBJ2-3
d_call: TRBD2
clone_size: few
v_call: TRBV20-1
cdr3_nt: TGCAGTGCGGGGGGGGGACTAGCGGGAGGGGGCACAGATACGCAGTATTTT
cdr3_aa: CSAGGGLAGGGTDTQYF

j_call: TRBJ1-2
d_call: NA
clone_size: few
v_call: TRBV7-9
cdr3_nt: TGTGCCAGCAGCTTAGGCAGCGAACGGAACTATGGCTACACCTTC
cdr3_aa: CASSLGSERNYGYTF

j_call: TRBJ1-1
d_call: NA
clone_size: many
v_call: TRBV5-1
cdr3_nt: TGCGCCAGCAGCTTGGGGGGGGGCTTGAACACTGAAGCTTTCTTT
cdr3_aa: CASSLGGGLNTEAFF

j_call: TRBJ2-3
d_call: NA
clone_size: many
v_call: TRBV11-1
cdr3_nt: TGTGCCAGCAGTGCCGGAGGGCACTCAGATACGCAGTATTTT
cdr3_aa: CASSAGGHSDTQYF

j_call: TRBJ2-3
d_call: NA
clone_size: once
v_call: TRBV20-1
cdr3_nt: TGCAGTGCTAGACCACCCCTCGGCGAGGAGGCAGATACGCAGTATTTT
cdr3_aa: CSARPPLGEEADTQYF

j_call: TRBJ2-5
d_call: TRBD1
clone_size: many
v_call: TRBV14
cdr3_nt: TGTGCCAGCAGCCAAGCTTTGGGACAGCGGCCTCAAGAGACCCAGTACTTC
cdr3_aa: CASSQALGQRPQETQYF

j_call: TRBJ2-1
d_call: NA
clone_size: many
v_call: TRBV18
cdr3_nt: TGTGCCAGCTCACCACCCGGGGCCCCCGCCAATGAGCAGTTCTTC
cdr3_aa: CASSPPGAPANEQFF

j_call: TRBJ2-1
d_call: TRBD2
clone_size: many
v_call: TRBV12-3/TRBV12-4
cdr3_nt: TGTGCCAGCATCAAGTTTATTGGGCTAGCGGGAGGGGGACACAATGAGCAGTTCTTC
cdr3_aa: CASIKFIGLAGGGHNEQFF

j_call: TRBJ2-3
d_call: TRBD2
clone_size: many
v_call: TRBV27
cdr3_nt: TGTGCCAGCAAGATCGGACTAGCGGGAGGGGCAGATACGCAGTATTTT
cdr3_aa: CASKIGLAGGADTQYF